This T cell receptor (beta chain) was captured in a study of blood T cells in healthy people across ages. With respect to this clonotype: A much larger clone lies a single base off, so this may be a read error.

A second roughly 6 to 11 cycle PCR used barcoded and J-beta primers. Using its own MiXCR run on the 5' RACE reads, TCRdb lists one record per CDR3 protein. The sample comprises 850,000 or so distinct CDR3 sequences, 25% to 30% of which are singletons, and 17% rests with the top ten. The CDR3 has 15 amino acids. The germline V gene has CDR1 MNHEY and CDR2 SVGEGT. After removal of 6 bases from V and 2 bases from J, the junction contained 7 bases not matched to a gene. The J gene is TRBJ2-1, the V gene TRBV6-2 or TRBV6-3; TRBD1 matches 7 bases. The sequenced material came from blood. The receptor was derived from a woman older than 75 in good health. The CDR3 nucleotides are TGTGCCAGCAGCCCCGCGCAGGGGGCCTACAATGAGCAGTTCTTC. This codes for CASSPAQGAYNEQFF.